This T cell receptor (beta chain) was captured by sequencing in a study of T cells in Graves' hyperthyroidism and ophthalmopathy. Study background: Blood from the periphery was taken at initial diagnosis, before any treatment. General study points: Expanded thyroid clonotypes (above 0.001) were mostly also found in blood.

This clonotype was detected a few times. Antigen: not known. Germline CDR1 and CDR2: SGHTA and FQGTGA. The CDR3 is made up of 13 amino acids. V lost 4 bases to trimming and J lost 5 bases, with 9 bases between them. The CDR3 regions of TCR beta were amplified from RNA transcripts. HTBI primers were employed in a first-round RT-PCR of the TCR CDR3. TCRdb reprocessed the multiplex PCR reads with MiXCR, giving one entry per CDR3 protein. This table holds some 600,000 distinct CDR3 sequences, around 13% found once. Diagnosis rested on symptoms, serum thyroxine and TRAb, thyroid ultrasound, and orbital computed tomography.

The clonotype comes from a woman younger than 45 with Graves' hyperthyroidism that later progressed to Graves' ophthalmopathy. This chain joins TRBV7-3 and TRBJ2-1; D not certain. The sample comprised blood. The CDR3 nucleotides are TGTGCCAGCAGCTCCCGGACCGACAATGAGCAGTTCTTC. Its protein is CASSSRTDNEQFF.